This T cell receptor (beta chain) was obtained from a study of cytomegalovirus exposure and HLA in healthy donors (dated by TCRdb to 2017 to 2019). Background for the entire study: The 500 to 800 repertoires of the first cohort and the roughly 120 validation repertoires were produced on the same platform, according to a later analysis. Along with the approximately 600-subject first cohort, a separate validation cohort of over a hundred different subjects was used. The study was designed to test whether signatures of past pathogen exposure could be identified by cataloging public T cell receptors. The study combined high-throughput TCR immunosequencing, statistical association of individual TCRs with disease status, and machine learning to predict cytomegalovirus infection status. The investigation overall reported the following: The classifier was reported to diagnose cytomegalovirus status with high specificity and sensitivity in both the original cohort and the validation cohort. Three of the identified cytomegalovirus-associated TCR beta chains were confirmed in vitro to be specific for cytomegalovirus antigens. A later analysis lacked HLA typing for the validation cohort, so it scored co-occurrence in that cohort across all 120 or so repertoires. In a later analysis, TCRs clustered in the first cohort were found to also tend to co-occur in the approximately 110 validation repertoires, with 90% to 95% of cluster scores above 0. The authors suggested that the approach could potentially be extended to other disease states and immunological phenotypes. Most TCR sequences were observed very rarely across donors, whereas some public TCRs were present in many individuals. A total of fewer than 200 TCR beta chains were listed by the study as associated with cytomegalovirus.

This clone has a handful of counts. There is no known antigen for this receptor. Base qualities are not at hand, and no much larger clone is one base apart. Donors formed part of the validation cohort, which comprised 120 subjects and was distinct from the first cohort of 666 subjects. The library was built by means of the immunoSEQ multiplex PCR assay. The paper's processing steps were these. To diagnose cytomegalovirus status from the catalog of TCR beta chain sequences, a statistical classification framework was built. The table comes from immuneACCESS by way of TCRdb, which keeps in-frame sequences with V and J called. Part of the clones is missing from these tables; in studies checked, under half for an unresolved V gene and the rest for unknown reasons. V, J and clone size derive from that table, while D and trimming were established from the DNA sequence. This sample lists about 180,000 clones; approximately 81% were detected once. The ten largest clones add up to 16% of the sample.

The receptor was derived from a man in his late teens or twenties in good health and CMV-seropositive. The sequenced sample was PBMCs.

The CDR3 region reads CASRERGGSYEQYF. The sequence in DNA is TGTGCCAGCAGGGAGCGGGGGGGCTCCTACGAGCAGTACTTC. The V and J segments used are TRBV2 and TRBJ2-7, and 10 junctional nucleotides match TRBD2. The germline V gene supplies CDR1 SNHLY and CDR2 FYNNEI. The junction shows trimming of 6 bases on V and 0 bases on J, and the gene matches do not reach 2 bases of it. The cysteine opens and the phenylalanine closes a CDR3 of 14 amino acids. The only DNA kept is the CDR3, 42 bases in frame from the first base.